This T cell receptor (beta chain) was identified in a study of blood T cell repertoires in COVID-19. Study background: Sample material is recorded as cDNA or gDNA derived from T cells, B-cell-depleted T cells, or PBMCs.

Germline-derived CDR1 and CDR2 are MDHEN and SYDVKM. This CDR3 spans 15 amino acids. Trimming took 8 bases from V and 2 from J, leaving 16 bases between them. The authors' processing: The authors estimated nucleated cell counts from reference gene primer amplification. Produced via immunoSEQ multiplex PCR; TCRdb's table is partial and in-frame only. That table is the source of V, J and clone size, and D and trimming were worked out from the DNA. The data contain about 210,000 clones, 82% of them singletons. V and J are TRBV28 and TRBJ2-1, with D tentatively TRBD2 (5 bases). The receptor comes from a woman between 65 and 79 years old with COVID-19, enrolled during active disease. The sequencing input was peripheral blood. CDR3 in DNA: TGTGCCAGCGTCTTGGGGAGTATTACCTACAATGAGCAGTTCTTC. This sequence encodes CASVLGSITYNEQFF.